These T cell receptor beta chains were read from a single sample in a study of identical twins. Each CDR3 protein is one row after TCRdb ran MiXCR on the 5' RACE reads. The repertoire holds under 300,000 distinct CDR3 sequences, 9.5% to 15% seen once, with 3.5% to 4.5% in the top ten. Another study also made use of these data, one on yellow fever vaccine responses in identical twins.

Input material: memory (CD45RO+) T cells sorted from blood. Receptors originate from a young woman in good health. Both conserved end residues are part of each CDR3. The D gene is left open where the match is weak. Where a row states a size, it is once, few, many or the class of an expanded clone; other rows omit it.

v_gene: TRBV7-6; d_gene: NA; abundance: NA; j_gene: TRBJ2-1; CDR3aa: CASSLGNRRPYNEQFF; CDR3nt: TGTGCCAGCAGCTTAGGTAACAGGAGACCCTACAATGAGCAGTTCTTC
v_gene: TRBV27; d_gene: TRBD2; abundance: NA; j_gene: TRBJ2-7; CDR3aa: CASSGLTSGGAEQYF; CDR3nt: TGTGCCAGCAGTGGATTGACTAGCGGGGGGGCGGAGCAGTACTTC
v_gene: TRBV7-2; d_gene: NA; abundance: NA; j_gene: TRBJ2-2; CDR3aa: CASSRNARGAGELFF; CDR3nt: TGTGCCAGCAGCAGAAACGCCCGGGGTGCCGGGGAGCTGTTTTTT
v_gene: TRBV29-1; d_gene: NA; abundance: NA; j_gene: TRBJ1-2; CDR3aa: CSVGVDYGYTF; CDR3nt: TGCAGCGTTGGGGTTGACTATGGCTACACCTTC
v_gene: TRBV12-3/TRBV12-4; d_gene: TRBD1; abundance: NA; j_gene: TRBJ2-5; CDR3aa: CASSLSTGEETQYF; CDR3nt: TGTGCCAGCAGTTTAAGCACAGGGGAAGAGACCCAGTACTTC
v_gene: TRBV10-3; d_gene: NA; abundance: NA; j_gene: TRBJ2-3; CDR3aa: CAISSPPRGAQTDTQYF; CDR3nt: TGTGCCATCAGTTCCCCCCCTCGGGGAGCCCAGACAGATACGCAGTATTTT
v_gene: TRBV27; d_gene: TRBD2; abundance: few; j_gene: TRBJ2-1; CDR3aa: CASSLRVAGGGNEQFF; CDR3nt: TGTGCCAGCAGTTTACGAGTAGCGGGAGGGGGCAATGAGCAGTTCTTC
v_gene: TRBV7-2; d_gene: NA; abundance: many; j_gene: TRBJ1-6; CDR3aa: CASSGDGNSPLHF; CDR3nt: TGTGCCAGCAGCGGAGACGGGAATTCACCCCTCCACTTT
v_gene: TRBV7-2; d_gene: NA; abundance: many; j_gene: TRBJ2-3; CDR3aa: CASSLAAVSTDTQYF; CDR3nt: TGTGCCAGCAGCTTAGCGGCGGTCTCCACAGATACGCAGTATTTT
v_gene: TRBV2; d_gene: NA; abundance: few; j_gene: TRBJ2-7; CDR3aa: CASSVTGNLGEQYF; CDR3nt: TGTGCCAGCAGTGTCACAGGAAACTTAGGGGAGCAGTACTTC
v_gene: TRBV27; d_gene: TRBD1; abundance: few; j_gene: TRBJ1-2; CDR3aa: CASSSTKTGQNYGYTF; CDR3nt: TGTGCCAGCAGTTCAACCAAAACGGGACAGAACTATGGCTACACCTTC
v_gene: TRBV5-1; d_gene: TRBD2; abundance: many; j_gene: TRBJ2-7; CDR3aa: CASSLSGSVEQYF; CDR3nt: TGCGCCAGCAGCTTGAGCGGGAGTGTAGAGCAGTACTTC
v_gene: TRBV6-5; d_gene: TRBD1; abundance: NA; j_gene: TRBJ2-7; CDR3aa: CASSPSTGQGAEQYF; CDR3nt: TGTGCCAGCAGTCCCTCGACGGGACAGGGTGCCGAGCAGTACTTC
v_gene: TRBV5-1; d_gene: NA; abundance: many; j_gene: TRBJ2-3; CDR3aa: CASSPGHFQGGTDTQYF; CDR3nt: TGCGCCAGCAGCCCGGGACACTTCCAAGGGGGCACAGATACGCAGTATTTT
v_gene: TRBV12-3/TRBV12-4; d_gene: NA; abundance: many; j_gene: TRBJ1-6; CDR3aa: CASTLGGRHNSPLHF; CDR3nt: TGTGCCAGCACCCTGGGGGGGAGGCATAATTCACCCCTCCACTTT
v_gene: TRBV7-8; d_gene: NA; abundance: few; j_gene: TRBJ2-7; CDR3aa: CASSLARGQSRISRQYF; CDR3nt: TGTGCCAGCAGCTTAGCGCGGGGACAGTCCCGAATCTCGCGGCAGTACTTC
v_gene: TRBV3-1; d_gene: TRBD2; abundance: NA; j_gene: TRBJ2-1; CDR3aa: CASSLGLAETYNEQFF; CDR3nt: TGTGCCAGCAGCCTCGGACTAGCGGAAACCTACAATGAGCAGTTCTTC
v_gene: TRBV7-8; d_gene: TRBD2; abundance: NA; j_gene: TRBJ2-6; CDR3aa: CASSLGLAGGTGANVLTF; CDR3nt: TGTGCCAGCAGCTTAGGACTAGCGGGAGGAACTGGGGCCAACGTCCTGACTTTC
v_gene: TRBV5-1; d_gene: NA; abundance: NA; j_gene: TRBJ2-5; CDR3aa: CASSLAGGEGETQYF; CDR3nt: TGCGCCAGCAGCTTGGCCGGTGGTGAGGGGGAGACCCAGTACTTC
v_gene: TRBV5-1; d_gene: NA; abundance: many; j_gene: TRBJ1-2; CDR3aa: CASSLGWVNLGYTF; CDR3nt: TGCGCCAGCAGCTTGGGTTGGGTGAATCTCGGCTACACCTTC
v_gene: TRBV6-5; d_gene: NA; abundance: NA; j_gene: TRBJ2-2; CDR3aa: CASSYSGILTGELFF; CDR3nt: TGTGCCAGCAGTTATAGCGGAATTTTAACCGGGGAGCTGTTTTTT
v_gene: TRBV12-3/TRBV12-4; d_gene: NA; abundance: few; j_gene: TRBJ2-5; CDR3aa: CASSFFGRETQYF; CDR3nt: TGTGCCAGCAGTTTTTTCGGACGGGAGACCCAGTACTTC
v_gene: TRBV7-2; d_gene: NA; abundance: few; j_gene: TRBJ1-1; CDR3aa: CASSSYPSGAAFF; CDR3nt: TGTGCCAGCAGCTCGTACCCGAGCGGTGCGGCTTTCTTT
v_gene: TRBV29-1; d_gene: NA; abundance: many; j_gene: TRBJ2-5; CDR3aa: CSAVGGPQETQYF; CDR3nt: TGCAGCGCCGTGGGGGGGCCACAAGAGACCCAGTACTTC
v_gene: TRBV7-8; d_gene: TRBD1; abundance: many; j_gene: TRBJ2-7; CDR3aa: CASSSPQGAGYEQYF; CDR3nt: TGTGCCAGCAGCTCGCCACAGGGGGCGGGCTACGAGCAGTACTTC
v_gene: TRBV5-1; d_gene: NA; abundance: many; j_gene: TRBJ2-7; CDR3aa: CASSLDLAGTVSYEQYF; CDR3nt: TGCGCCAGCAGCCTGGACCTGGCCGGGACGGTTTCCTACGAGCAGTACTTC
v_gene: TRBV7-9; d_gene: NA; abundance: few; j_gene: TRBJ1-4; CDR3aa: CASSLTGPNEKLFF; CDR3nt: TGTGCCAGCAGCTTGACAGGACCTAATGAAAAACTGTTTTTT
v_gene: TRBV5-1; d_gene: NA; abundance: few; j_gene: TRBJ2-7; CDR3aa: CASSTVPGNSYEQYF; CDR3nt: TGCGCCAGCTCAACCGTCCCCGGGAACTCCTACGAGCAGTACTTC
v_gene: TRBV7-2; d_gene: NA; abundance: NA; j_gene: TRBJ1-2; CDR3aa: CASSSMFLSSYTF; CDR3nt: TGTGCCAGCAGCTCAATGTTTCTCTCTAGCTACACCTTC
v_gene: TRBV20-1; d_gene: NA; abundance: few; j_gene: TRBJ2-7; CDR3aa: CSARHGTYEQYF; CDR3nt: TGCAGTGCTAGACATGGTACCTACGAGCAGTACTTC
v_gene: TRBV7-9; d_gene: TRBD1; abundance: NA; j_gene: TRBJ1-1; CDR3aa: CASSYQGGTEAFF; CDR3nt: TGTGCCAGCAGTTACCAGGGGGGTACTGAAGCTTTCTTT